Listed here are 21 T cell receptor beta chains from one sample, sequenced in a study of CD8+CD57+ T cells in acquired aplastic anemia (dated by TCRdb to the late 2010s). Expansion of CD8+CD57+ cells had been shown by flow cytometry in the patients chosen for sequencing. These reads were obtained on an Illumina HiSeq 2000. Genomic DNA served as template for TCR beta VDJ combination and CDR3 sequence profiling. TCRdb reanalyzed the raw reads on its own, using fastp at Q25 for trimming and MiXCR for clone calling, and kept in-frame beta chains. CDR3 protein sequences are deduplicated, and each keeps its most common genes and DNA. The sample profile shows some 170,000 distinct CDR3 sequences; 47% of them were found once. The ten largest clones take up about 1.2% of the sample. The sample comprised sorted CD4+, CD8+, or CD8+CD57+ T cells (not recorded which) from PBMCs. Every receptor here comes from a human donor with aplastic anemia.

Remarks on this clonotype: A much larger clone differs from this one at a single base, so this may be a read error. The CDR3 does not close with the conserved phenylalanine or tryptophan, likely indicating a read error. The gene calls are TRBV4-1 and TRBJ1-2, with 9 bases fitting TRBD1. Trimming cost V 0 bases and J 7 bases; bases outside gene matches: 6. The CDR3 totals 15 residues. CDR1 is MGHRA and CDR2 is YSYEKL in the germline V gene. CDR3 protein: CASSQDVQGAVGYTS. The CDR3 DNA sequence: TGCGCCAGCAGCCAAGATGTACAGGGGGCCGTTGGCTACACCTCC.

There are many counts of this clonotype. A read error may account for a junction end that differs from germline. The chain links TRBV20-1 to TRBJ1-1; no definite D call. CDR3 length: 14 amino acids. The germline CDR1 and CDR2 sequences are DFQATT and SNEGSKA (reference sequence). The CDR3 loop is CSARDAQVISEAFF. The CDR3 coding sequence is TGCAGTGCTCGAGACGCTCAGGTGATCTCTGAAGCTTTCTTT.

This clonotype showed up many times. V and J are TRBV2 and TRBJ1-5; TRBD1 matches at 9 bases. Germline V gene data show CDR1 as SNHLY and CDR2 as FYNNEI. V shed 6 bases and J 7 bases; nucleotides not matched to a gene: 7. The CDR3 length is 14 residues. CDR3 sequence reads: CASSGQGLSQPQHF. As DNA, the CDR3 is TGTGCCAGCAGCGGACAGGGGCTATCGCAGCCCCAGCATTTT.

A few counts support this clonotype. This chain uses TRBV10-3 with TRBJ2-1; no definite D call. The length of the CDR3 is 14 residues. Germline V gene sequence: CDR1 ENHRY, CDR2 SYGVKD. V lost 10 bases and J 0 bases, leaving 13 bases between the germline ends. CDR3 protein: CATQVGDSYNEQFF. The CDR3 DNA reads TGTGCCACGCAGGTAGGAGACTCCTACAATGAGCAGTTCTTC.

The chain carries TRBV10-3 and TRBJ1-1, with D unresolved. This CDR3 is built from 15 residues. The V gene's germline CDR1 is ENHRY and CDR2 SYGVKD. The germline V and J ends were trimmed by 4 bases and 7 bases, with 19 bases remaining between them. The chain's CDR3 is CAISGGSGVPLEAFF. CDR3 DNA sequence: TGTGCCATCAGTGGGGGAAGCGGGGTGCCACTTGAAGCTTTCTTT.

J is TRBJ1-4 and V is TRBV20-1, with D unresolved. Looked up from germline, CDR1 is DFQATT and CDR2 is SNEGSKA (reference sequence). V lost 4 bases to trimming and J lost 7 bases, with 7 bases between them. CDR3 size: 11 residues. The CDR3 DNA sequence: TGCAGTGCTAATCCTCTTGAAAAACTGTTTTTT. It specifies CSANPLEKLFF.

The chain joins TRBV2 to TRBJ2-1; D ambiguous. The CDR3 spans 14 residues. In germline, CDR1 is SNHLY, CDR2 FYNNEI. V was pared by 0 bases and J by 4 bases, with 7 bases between. The CDR3 DNA follows: TGTGCCAGCAGTGAAGCGAGCCCGTACAATGAGCAGTTCTTC. This translates into CASSEASPYNEQFF.

J is TRBJ1-2 and V is TRBV5-1, with D unresolved. This CDR3 region has 13 residues. CDR1 SGHRS and CDR2 YFSETQ come from the germline V gene. V was shortened by 0 bases and J by 4 bases, with 7 bases between the two germline ends. The CDR3 region has the DNA TGCGCCAGCAGCTTGGACAGAGTCTATGGCTACACCTTC. It is translated as CASSLDRVYGYTF. The complete variable domain, with remaining parts taken from reference TRBV5-1 and TRBJ1-2, reads KAGVTQTPRYLIKTRGQQVTLSCSPISGHRSVSWYQQTPGQGLQFLFEYFSETQRNKGNFPGRFSGRQFSNSRSEMNVSTLELGDSALYLCASSLDRVYGYTFGSGTRLTVV.

Many counts were recorded for this clonotype. The rearrangement uses TRBV6-5 and TRBJ1-6; D not resolved. Between the trimmed V and J ends, which lost 2 bases and 8 bases, there was a span of 10 bases. CDR1 is MNHEY, CDR2 SVGAGI, per germline. This CDR3 is 14 amino acids long. CDR3 bases: TGTGCCAGCAGTTACGTTGAGACTGATTCACCCCTCCACTTT. Translated: CASSYVETDSPLHF.

V and J are TRBV25-1 and TRBJ2-2; D is unresolved. Trimming removed 3 bases at V and 3 bases at J, with 2 bases between. The CDR3 consists of 12 residues. Germline loops: CDR1 MGHDK, CDR2 SYGVNS. The CDR3 here is CASSDDTGELFF. The DNA for the CDR3 is TGTGCCAGCAGTGATGACACCGGGGAGCTGTTTTTT.

This clonotype was picked up many times. The chain combines TRBV7-3 with TRBJ2-7; D may be TRBD1 (7 bases). This CDR3 spans 19 amino acids. Deletions cut 0 bases from V and 5 bases from J, with 26 bases between. The V gene's germline CDR1 is SGHTA and CDR2 FQGTGA. CDR3 sequence (DNA): TGTGCCAGCAGCTTAACCGCTCCGACGGCCAGGGGGGCCATCGACGAGCAGTACTTC. It is translated as CASSLTAPTARGAIDEQYF.

The chain employs TRBV29-1 and TRBJ2-5; D gene ambiguous. The CDR3 runs 11 residues. Trimming stripped 8 bases from V and 5 bases from J, with 12 bases between. From germline, CDR1 is SQVTM and CDR2 ANQGSEA. The CDR3 DNA follows: TGCAGCTTAGGTCCGAGGGAGACCCAGTACTTC. Its translation: CSLGPRETQYF.

This clonotype was seen more than once but under ten times. In DNA form, the CDR3 reads TGTGCCAGTACATGGCGGATCGGAACTTTCTTT. Its translation: CASTWRIGTFF. The chain is built from TRBV19 and TRBJ1-1; D not resolved. Trimming took 7 bases from V and 12 from J, leaving 15 bases between them. The CDR3 is made up of 11 amino acids. Looked up from germline, CDR1 is LNHDA and CDR2 is SQIVND (reference sequence).

This chain links TRBV10-3 with TRBJ2-7; D gene ambiguous. Germline lookup yields CDR1 ENHRY and CDR2 SYGVKD. V was clipped by 7 bases and J by 6 bases, with 16 bases between them. This CDR3 spans 13 amino acids. CDR3 in amino acids: CAIKGISAGEQYF. CDR3 DNA sequence: TGTGCCATCAAAGGCATTTCGGCTGGCGAGCAGTACTTC.

This clonotype was picked up a small number of times. V gene TRBV5-4 combines with J gene TRBJ1-6; a possible D gene is TRBD1 (6 bases). The germline V gene encodes CDR1 SGHNT and CDR2 YYREEE (reference sequence). The ends were cut back, 2 bases at V and 3 bases at J, with 12 bases in the middle. The CDR3 is made up of 16 amino acids. CDR3 sequence: CASSFGGPYYNSPLHF. For the CDR3, the DNA is TGTGCCAGCAGCTTCGGGGGGCCTTACTATAATTCACCCCTCCACTTT.

Only a few counts were recorded for this clonotype. The chain has TRBV20-1 and TRBJ1-3, with TRBD1 as a possible D gene (5 bases). The CDR3 has 15 amino acids. Trimming removed 5 bases from V and 2 bases from J, with 16 bases in between. From germline, CDR1 is DFQATT and CDR2 SNEGSKA (reference sequence). CDR3 nucleotide sequence: TGCAGTGCTCATGATAGGGGTAATGCTGGAAACACCATATATTTT. Its protein is CSAHDRGNAGNTIYF.

There are a few counts of this clonotype. V and J are TRBV20-1 and TRBJ2-3; no clear D gene. The CDR3 covers 16 residues. Trimming left V 6 bases short and J 0 bases short, with 19 bases between. The V gene's germline CDR1 is DFQATT and CDR2 SNEGSKA (reference sequence). The CDR3 DNA sequence: TGCAGTGCCGTCCAGTTTTTTGGGGAAAGCACAGATACGCAGTATTTT. The encoded protein is CSAVQFFGESTDTQYF.

Here the CDR3 DNA reads TGTGCCAGCAGCGCCTGGGGACAGGGAGAAGACACTGAAGCTTTCTTT. It codes for CASSAWGQGEDTEAFF. This chain uses TRBV11-1 with TRBJ1-1; TRBD1 matches 9 bases. This CDR3 is built from 16 residues. Germline V CDR1 and CDR2: SGHAT, FQDESV (reference sequence). V lost 5 bases, J lost 3 bases, and 10 bases stayed unmatched.

This clonotype was seen repeatedly, ten times or more. This chain uses TRBV5-4 with TRBJ1-1; D gene uncertain. The CDR3 extends over 14 amino acids. With 0 bases removed from V and 0 bases from J, the gap between germline ends came to 6 bases. Germline CDR1 reads SGHNT; CDR2 reads YYREEE (reference sequence). DNA of the CDR3: TGTGCCAGCAGCTTGGAGGTATTGAACACTGAAGCTTTCTTT. Its protein is CASSLEVLNTEAFF.

The chain has TRBV14 and TRBJ1-1; D is uncertain. Germline-derived CDR1 and CDR2 are SGHDN and FVKESK. CDR3 length: 12 residues. V shed 1 base and J shed 4 bases, with 4 bases lying between them. CDR3 sequence (DNA): TGTGCCAGCAGCCAAGGGAGCACTGAAGCTTTCTTT. Amino acids: CASSQGSTEAFF.

Notes on this clonotype: Without the conserved terminal phenylalanine or tryptophan, this CDR3 likely stems from a read error. This chain links TRBV19 with TRBJ2-2; D possibly corresponds to TRBD1 (6 bases). The CDR3 extends over 14 amino acids. Trimming took off 8 bases at V and 2 bases at J, with 12 bases between the two ends. From germline, CDR1 is LNHDA and CDR2 SQIVND (reference sequence). The CDR3 DNA sequence: TGTGCCAGTCTACAGGGCGTCAACACCGGGGAGCTGTTTCTT. It specifies CASLQGVNTGELFL.